This section outlines one T cell receptor beta chain sequence together with its context. Generated by immunoSEQ multiplex PCR, the TCRdb table keeps only in-frame clones and is missing some. The sample shows under 600,000 clones, approximately 90% of them seen only once. Indicated treatment: around 19 received Ad26.COV2.S at low or high dose, single or two shots; 5 received placebo; per-sample allocation not given. The investigators took samples on day 63 after the first vaccine or placebo injection. This sample is drawn from a study of Ad26.COV2.S vaccination and SARS-CoV-2 variants. This sample comprised peripheral blood, obtained in a trial of Ad26.COV2.S vaccine versus placebo. The origin of this receptor is a person between 18 and 60 years old who received the Ad26.COV2.S COVID-19 vaccine or a placebo.

The CDR3 is CASSPTLAGKYEQYF. CDR3 bases: TGTGCCAGCAGCCCGACTCTAGCGGGCAAATACGAGCAGTACTTC. V usage is TRBV11-2 and J usage is TRBJ2-7, with TRBD2 matching over 8 bases. The germline V gene has CDR1 SGHAT and CDR2 FQNNGV. There are 15 residues in the CDR3. J gave up 4 bases and V 5 bases, and 10 bases lay outside the gene matches.